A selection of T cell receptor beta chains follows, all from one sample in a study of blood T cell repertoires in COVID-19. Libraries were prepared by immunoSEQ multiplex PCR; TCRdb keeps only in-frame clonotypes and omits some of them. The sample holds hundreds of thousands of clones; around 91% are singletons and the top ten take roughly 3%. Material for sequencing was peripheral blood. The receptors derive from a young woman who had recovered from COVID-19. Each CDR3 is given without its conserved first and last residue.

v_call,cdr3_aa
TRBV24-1,ATSDLNPGQGYNEQF
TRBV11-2,ASMKTGADTQY
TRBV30,AWSVRGGTEAF
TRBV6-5,ASTAGLSTDTQY
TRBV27,ASSLGQGRNSYNSPLH
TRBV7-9,ASSSSRRDFGTEAF
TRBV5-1,ASSTQGASYNEQF
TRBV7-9,ASSLGGQGSEKLF
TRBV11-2,ASSLGGGNTEAF
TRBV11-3,ASSYRDRASDTQY
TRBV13,ASSFARGRDSEAF
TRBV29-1,SVSSGRSGELF
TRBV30,AWSVTDNQPQH
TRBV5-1,ASSTGQGFGNEKLF
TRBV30,AWSFVRLLAGTEAF
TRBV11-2,ASSPPGSGEDEKLF
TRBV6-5,ASSYSGTGGREAF
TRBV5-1,ASSLDQAGELF
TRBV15,ATRDRAYENIYGYT
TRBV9,ASSVGQGATNYGYT
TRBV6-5,ASSYSTSGSAEQF
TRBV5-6,ASSLVGAATGELF
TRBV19,ASSIRLAGTDTQY
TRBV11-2,ASSWASGYNEQF
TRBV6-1,ASSEGPAGGYGYT
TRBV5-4,ASSPFPGLAGGNEQF
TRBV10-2,ASRREIGETQY
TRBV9,ASSRPGTNTGELF